This TCR beta chain came from a study of blood T cell repertoires in COVID-19. Study in general: Sources were T cells, B-cell-depleted T cells, or PBMCs; the material itself was cDNA or gDNA.

Recovered status applied to Cohort 3 donors who had two consecutive negative PCRs. It also applied to those with clearance or with symptom resolution. Source study methods: Counts of nucleated cells, estimated from reference gene primer amplification, were obtained. Repertoires were generated with immunoSEQ multiplex PCR, while TCRdb's copy carries only in-frame clones and drops some. The V and J calls and clone size come from that table; D and trimming were worked out from the DNA. The sample has about 170,000 clones, around 91% seen once. V gave up 0 bases and J gave up 6 bases; unmatched junction bases: 3. The CDR3 is 15 residues long. Looked up from germline, CDR1 is MDHEN and CDR2 is SYDVKM.

The gene calls are TRBV28 and TRBJ2-7; 12 bases are a match to TRBD2. This receptor was obtained from a young woman who had recovered from COVID-19. Sequenced sample: PBMCs or T cells enriched from blood (not recorded which). The DNA of the CDR3 is TGTGCCAGCAGTTTATGGACTAGCGGGAGTTTCGAGCAGTACTTC. The encoded protein is CASSLWTSGSFEQYF. Using reference TRBV28 and TRBJ2-7 for the parts outside the CDR3, the full variable domain is DVKVTQSSRYLVKRTGEKVFLECVQDMDHENMFWYRQDPGLGLRLIYFSYDVKMKEKGDIPEGYSVSREKKERFSLILESASTNQTSMYLCASSLWTSGSFEQYFGPGTRLTVT.